This T cell receptor (beta chain) was sequenced in a study of blood T cell repertoires in COVID-19. Turning to the study itself: Acute-phase and convalescent COVID-19 samples originated in the United States, Italy and Spain. Sample material is recorded as cDNA or gDNA derived from T cells, B-cell-depleted T cells, or PBMCs.

Germline values: CDR1 KGHSH, CDR2 LQKENI. The V end was cut by 3 bases, the J end by 5 bases, with 13 bases between. The CDR3 is 15 amino acids. The authors' processing: Amplification with reference gene primers provided the estimates of nucleated cell counts. Here immunoSEQ multiplex PCR was the method, and the copy in TCRdb shows in-frame clones only, minus some. The V and J calls and clone size were taken over from that table, and D and trimming were inferred from the DNA. Of some 69,000 clones listed, roughly 79% were seen once; the top ten hold around 20%. The chain joins TRBV18 to TRBJ1-4; D remains unclear. The material sequenced was peripheral blood. The receptor was derived from a woman in her seventies with acute or convalescent COVID-19. CDR3 bases: TGTGCCAGCTCACCCCTAGGAGGTTTAAATGAAAAACTGTTTTTT. Translating gives CASSPLGGLNEKLFF.